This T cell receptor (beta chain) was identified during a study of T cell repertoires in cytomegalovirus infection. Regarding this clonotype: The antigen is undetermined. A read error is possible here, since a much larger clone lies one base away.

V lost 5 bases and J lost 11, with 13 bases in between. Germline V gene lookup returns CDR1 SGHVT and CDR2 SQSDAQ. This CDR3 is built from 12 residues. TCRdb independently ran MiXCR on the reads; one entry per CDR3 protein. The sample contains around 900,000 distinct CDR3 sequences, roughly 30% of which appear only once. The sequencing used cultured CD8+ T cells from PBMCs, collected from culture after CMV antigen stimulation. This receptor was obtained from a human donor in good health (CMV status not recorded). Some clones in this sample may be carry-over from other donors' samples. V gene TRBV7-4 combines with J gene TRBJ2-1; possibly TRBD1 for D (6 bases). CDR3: CASSIRGNKQFF. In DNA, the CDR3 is TGTGCCAGCAGCATCAGGGGTAATAAGCAGTTCTTC.